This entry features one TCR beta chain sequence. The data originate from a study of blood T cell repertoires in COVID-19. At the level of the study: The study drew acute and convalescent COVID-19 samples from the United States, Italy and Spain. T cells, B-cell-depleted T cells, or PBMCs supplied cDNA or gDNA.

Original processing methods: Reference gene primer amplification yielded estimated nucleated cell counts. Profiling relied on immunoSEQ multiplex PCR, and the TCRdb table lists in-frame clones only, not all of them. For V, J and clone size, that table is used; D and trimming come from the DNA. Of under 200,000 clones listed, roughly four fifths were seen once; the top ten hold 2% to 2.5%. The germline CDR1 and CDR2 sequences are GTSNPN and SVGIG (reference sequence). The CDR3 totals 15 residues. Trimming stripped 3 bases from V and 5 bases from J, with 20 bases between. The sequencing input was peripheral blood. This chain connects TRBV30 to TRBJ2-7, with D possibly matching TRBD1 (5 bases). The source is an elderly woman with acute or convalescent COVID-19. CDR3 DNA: TGTGCCTGGAGGGATCAGGGTCTCTTGGGCGACGAGCAGTACTTC. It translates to CAWRDQGLLGDEQYF.